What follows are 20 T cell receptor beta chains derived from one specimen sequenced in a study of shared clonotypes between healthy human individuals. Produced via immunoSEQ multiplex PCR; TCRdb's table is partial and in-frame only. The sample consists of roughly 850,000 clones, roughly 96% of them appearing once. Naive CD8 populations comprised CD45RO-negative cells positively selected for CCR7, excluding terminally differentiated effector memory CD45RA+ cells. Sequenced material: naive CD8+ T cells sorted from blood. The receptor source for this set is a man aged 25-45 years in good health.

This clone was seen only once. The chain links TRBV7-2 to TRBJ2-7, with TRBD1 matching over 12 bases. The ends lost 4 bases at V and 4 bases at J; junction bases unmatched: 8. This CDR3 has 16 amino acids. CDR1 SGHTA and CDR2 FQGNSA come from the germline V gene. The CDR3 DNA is TGTGCCAGCAGCTCCTACGGGACAGGGGGCGGGTACGAGCAGTACTTC. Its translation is CASSSYGTGGGYEQYF.

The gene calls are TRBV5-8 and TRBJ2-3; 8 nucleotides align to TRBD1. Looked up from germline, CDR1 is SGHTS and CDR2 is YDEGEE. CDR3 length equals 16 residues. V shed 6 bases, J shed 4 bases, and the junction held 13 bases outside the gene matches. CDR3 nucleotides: TGTGCCAGCACCTCCCCGGACAGGGACATGTCAGATACGCAGTATTTT. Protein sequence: CASTSPDRDMSDTQYF. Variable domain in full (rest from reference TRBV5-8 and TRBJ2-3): EAGVTQSPTHLIKTRGQQATLRCSPISGHTSVYWYQQALGLGLQFLLWYDEGEERNRGNFPPRFSGRQFPNYSSELNVNALELEDSALYLCASTSPDRDMSDTQYFGPGTRLTVL.

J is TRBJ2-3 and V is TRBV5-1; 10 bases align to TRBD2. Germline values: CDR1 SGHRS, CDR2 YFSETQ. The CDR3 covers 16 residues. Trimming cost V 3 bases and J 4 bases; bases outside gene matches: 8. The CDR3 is CASSWTTSGYPDTQYF. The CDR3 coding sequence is TGCGCCAGCAGCTGGACGACTAGCGGGTATCCAGATACGCAGTATTTT.

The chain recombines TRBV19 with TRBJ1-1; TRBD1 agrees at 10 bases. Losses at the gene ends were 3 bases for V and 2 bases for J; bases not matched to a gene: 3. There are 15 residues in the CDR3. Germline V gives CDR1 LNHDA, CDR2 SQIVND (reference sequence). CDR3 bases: TGTGCCAGTAGTATCCCGACAGGGGGCAACACTGAAGCTTTCTTT. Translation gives CASSIPTGGNTEAFF.

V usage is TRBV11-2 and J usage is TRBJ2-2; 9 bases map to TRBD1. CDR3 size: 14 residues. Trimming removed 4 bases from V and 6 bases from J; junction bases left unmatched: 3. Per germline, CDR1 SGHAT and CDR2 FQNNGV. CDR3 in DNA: TGTGCCAGCAGCTCCTGGACAGGGGCCGGGGAGCTGTTTTTT. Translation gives CASSSWTGAGELFF.

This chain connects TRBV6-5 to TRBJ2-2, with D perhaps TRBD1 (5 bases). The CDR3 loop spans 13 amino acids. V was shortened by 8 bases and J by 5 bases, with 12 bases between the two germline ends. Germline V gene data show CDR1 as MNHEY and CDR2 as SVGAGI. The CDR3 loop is CASAAGNTGELFF. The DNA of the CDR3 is TGTGCCAGCGCGGCAGGGAATACCGGGGAGCTGTTTTTT.

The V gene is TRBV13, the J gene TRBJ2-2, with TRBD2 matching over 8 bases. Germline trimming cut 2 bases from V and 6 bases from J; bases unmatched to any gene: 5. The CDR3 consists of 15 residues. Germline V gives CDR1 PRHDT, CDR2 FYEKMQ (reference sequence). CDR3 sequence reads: CASSLQREYAGELFF. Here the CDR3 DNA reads TGTGCCAGCAGCTTACAGCGGGAGTATGCCGGGGAGCTGTTTTTT. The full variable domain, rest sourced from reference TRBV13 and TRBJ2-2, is AAGVIQSPRHLIKEKRETATLKCYPIPRHDTVYWYQQGPGQDPQFLISFYEKMQSDKGSIPDRFSAQQFSDYHSELNMSSLELGDSALYFCASSLQREYAGELFFGEGSRLTVL.

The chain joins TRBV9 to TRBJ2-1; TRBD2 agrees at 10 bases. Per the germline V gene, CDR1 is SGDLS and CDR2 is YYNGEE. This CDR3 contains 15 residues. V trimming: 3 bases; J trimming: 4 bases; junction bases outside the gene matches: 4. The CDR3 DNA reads TGTGCCAGCAGCGCAACTAGCGGGGATTACAATGAGCAGTTCTTC. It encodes CASSATSGDYNEQFF.

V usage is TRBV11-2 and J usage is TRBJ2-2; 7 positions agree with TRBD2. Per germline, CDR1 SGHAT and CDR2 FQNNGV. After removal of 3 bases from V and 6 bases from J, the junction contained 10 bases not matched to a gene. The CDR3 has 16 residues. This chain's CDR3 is CASSFEETSFPGELFF. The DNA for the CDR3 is TGTGCCAGCAGCTTTGAGGAGACTAGCTTCCCCGGGGAGCTGTTTTTT.

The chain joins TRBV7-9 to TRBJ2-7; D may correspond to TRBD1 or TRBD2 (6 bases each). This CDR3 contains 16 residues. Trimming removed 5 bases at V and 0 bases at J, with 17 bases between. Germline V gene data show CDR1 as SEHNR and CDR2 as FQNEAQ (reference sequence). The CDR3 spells CASSPVGGLASYEQYF. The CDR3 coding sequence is TGTGCCAGCAGCCCCGTAGGGGGACTCGCCTCCTACGAGCAGTACTTC.

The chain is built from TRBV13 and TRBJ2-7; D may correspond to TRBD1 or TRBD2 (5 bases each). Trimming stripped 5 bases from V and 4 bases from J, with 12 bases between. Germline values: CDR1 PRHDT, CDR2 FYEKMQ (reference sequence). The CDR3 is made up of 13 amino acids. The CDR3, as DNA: TGTGCCAGCAGCCCCGGGACCACGTACGAGCAGTACTTC. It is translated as CASSPGTTYEQYF.

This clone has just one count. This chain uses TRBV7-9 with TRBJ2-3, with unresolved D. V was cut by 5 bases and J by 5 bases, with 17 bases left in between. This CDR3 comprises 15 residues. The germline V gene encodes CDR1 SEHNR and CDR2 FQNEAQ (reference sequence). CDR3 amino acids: CASSKYYGSGDTQYF. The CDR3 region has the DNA TGTGCCAGCAGCAAGTATTACGGTTCGGGAGATACGCAGTATTTT.

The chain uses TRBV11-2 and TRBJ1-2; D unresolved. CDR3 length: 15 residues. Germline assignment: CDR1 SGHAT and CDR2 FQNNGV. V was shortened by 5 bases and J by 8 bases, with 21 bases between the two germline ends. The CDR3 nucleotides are TGTGCCAGCAGCCCTACGACCGTGTCTTTGAACGGCTACACCTTC. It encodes CASSPTTVSLNGYTF. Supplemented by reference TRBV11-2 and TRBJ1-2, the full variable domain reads EAGVAQSPRYKIIEKRQSVAFWCNPISGHATLYWYQQILGQGPKLLIQFQNNGVVDDSQLPKDRFSAERLKGVDSTLKIQPAKLEDSAVYLCASSPTTVSLNGYTFGSGTRLTVV.

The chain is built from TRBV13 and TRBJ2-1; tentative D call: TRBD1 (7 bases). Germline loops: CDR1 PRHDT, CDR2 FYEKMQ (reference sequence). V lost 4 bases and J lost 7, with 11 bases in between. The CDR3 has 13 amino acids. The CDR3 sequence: CASSSTGRNEQFF. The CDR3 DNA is TGTGCCAGCAGCTCGACAGGGAGGAATGAGCAGTTCTTC.

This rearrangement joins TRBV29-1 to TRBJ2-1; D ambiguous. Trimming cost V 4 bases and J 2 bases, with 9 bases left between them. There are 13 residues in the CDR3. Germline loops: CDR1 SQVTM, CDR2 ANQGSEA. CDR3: CSVVWGTYNEQFF. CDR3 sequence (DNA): TGCAGCGTTGTTTGGGGTACCTACAATGAGCAGTTCTTC.

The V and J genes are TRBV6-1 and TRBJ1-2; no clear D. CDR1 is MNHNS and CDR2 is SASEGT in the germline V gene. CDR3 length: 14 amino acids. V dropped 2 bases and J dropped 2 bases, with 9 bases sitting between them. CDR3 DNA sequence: TGTGCCAGCAGTGAATTGTGGGCGAACTATGGCTACACCTTC. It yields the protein CASSELWANYGYTF.

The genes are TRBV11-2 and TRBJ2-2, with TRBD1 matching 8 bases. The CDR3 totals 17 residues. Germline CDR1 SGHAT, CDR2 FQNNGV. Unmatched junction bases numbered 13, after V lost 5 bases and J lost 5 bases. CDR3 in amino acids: CASSRSGRGPGTGELFF. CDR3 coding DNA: TGTGCCAGCAGCCGCTCCGGCAGGGGGCCCGGGACCGGGGAGCTGTTTTTT.

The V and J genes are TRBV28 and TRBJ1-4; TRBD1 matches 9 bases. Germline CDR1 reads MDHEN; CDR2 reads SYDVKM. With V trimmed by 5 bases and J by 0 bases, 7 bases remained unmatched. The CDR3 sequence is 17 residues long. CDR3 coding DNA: TGTGCCAGCAGTCCCCGGGACAGGGCGGCAACTAATGAAAAACTGTTTTTT. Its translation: CASSPRDRAATNEKLFF.

The CDR3 protein is CASRAGRYGYTF. DNA for the CDR3: TGTGCCAGCAGGGCAGGCCGCTATGGCTACACCTTC. V is TRBV2 and J is TRBJ1-2; D gene uncertain. CDR3 length: 12 amino acids. V was clipped by 6 bases and J by 4 bases, with 9 bases between them. Germline V gene lookup returns CDR1 SNHLY and CDR2 FYNNEI.

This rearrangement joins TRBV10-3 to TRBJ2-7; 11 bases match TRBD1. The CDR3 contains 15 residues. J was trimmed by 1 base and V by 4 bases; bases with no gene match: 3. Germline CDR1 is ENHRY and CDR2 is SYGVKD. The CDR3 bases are TGTGCCATCAGTGCGGGACAGGGGGTTTCCTACGAGCAGTACTTC. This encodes CAISAGQGVSYEQYF.